This TCR beta chain was captured in a study of a mutant IDH1 vaccine in newly diagnosed glioma. Study information: The start of vaccination came 4-6 weeks after radiotherapy alone, or with temozolomide cycles.

Germline V CDR1 and CDR2: LGHNA, YNFKEQ. The CDR3 is 17 residues long. V lost 3 bases and J lost 4; bases outside the gene matches: 4. As for time point: week 35, safety follow-up. What each vaccine dose contained was 300 ug of mutant IDH1 20-mer peptide, accompanied by topical imiquimod. Profiled with immunoSEQ multiplex PCR; TCRdb holds only in-frame clones, not every one. The sample records roughly 51,000 clones, roughly 84% being singletons. Turning to this clone: Its antigen remains unidentified.

The sequence was obtained from a man aged 40-50 years with glioma. The chain employs TRBV4-2 and TRBJ2-1, with 15 bases lining up with TRBD2. Source: PBMCs, taken from a glioma patient whose treatment included an IDH1 peptide vaccine. The CDR3 coding sequence is TGTGCCAGCAGCCAGGAAGGACTAGCGGGGGGGTACAATGAGCAGTTCTTC. Translating gives CASSQEGLAGGYNEQFF.